These T cell receptor beta chains were read from a single sample in a study of shared clonotypes between healthy human individuals. Assay used: immunoSEQ multiplex PCR; TCRdb lists only in-frame clones, some missing. Found here are hundreds of thousands of clones, about 80% of them singletons; the top ten hold approximately 12%. Sequenced: PBMCs. The source is a middle-aged woman in good health. Some clones in this sample may be carry-over from other donors' samples. Both conserved end residues are part of each CDR3. A D gene is named only where the DNA matches it firmly. Expanded clones are given a class, and other clones once, few, many or no size at all.

abundance	v_gene	d_gene	j_gene	CDR3aa	CDR3nt
NA	TRBV7-3	NA	TRBJ2-1	CASSFEFSYNEQFF	TGTGCCAGCAGCTTCGAGTTCTCCTACAATGAGCAGTTCTTC
NA	TRBV11-3	NA	TRBJ2-1	CASSAELVTEQFF	TGTGCCAGCAGCGCGGAACTAGTTACTGAGCAGTTCTTC
NA	TRBV30	NA	TRBJ1-1	CAWSVWTATEAFF	TGTGCCTGGAGTGTTTGGACAGCCACTGAAGCTTTCTTT
NA	TRBV11-2	NA	TRBJ1-3	CASSLVGQGRSGNTIYF	TGTGCCAGCAGCTTAGTAGGCCAGGGGCGATCCGGAAACACCATATATTTT
NA	TRBV19	TRBD1	TRBJ2-2	CASSITRGRLGELFF	TGTGCCAGTAGTATAACCAGGGGGCGGCTCGGGGAGCTGTTTTTT
many	TRBV5-4	NA	TRBJ2-1	CASSSQGGYNEQFF	TGTGCCAGCAGCTCCCAGGGGGGATACAATGAGCAGTTCTTC
NA	TRBV28	NA	TRBJ2-7	CASNRVGSPYEQYF	TGTGCCAGCAACAGGGTGGGAAGCCCCTACGAGCAGTACTTC
NA	TRBV28	NA	TRBJ2-7	CASSAPTSEQYF	TGTGCCAGCAGTGCCCCGACTAGCGAGCAGTACTTC
NA	TRBV7-2	TRBD2	TRBJ2-7	CASSFPAGESYEQYF	TGTGCCAGCAGCTTCCCAGCGGGAGAATCCTACGAGCAGTACTTC
once	TRBV7-9	NA	TRBJ2-3	CASSLARQTSTDTQYF	TGTGCCAGCAGCTTAGCCCGGCAGACTAGCACAGATACGCAGTATTTT
NA	TRBV5-1	TRBD2	TRBJ2-2	CASSLAGSGRAEAGELFF	TGCGCCAGCAGCTTGGCTGGTAGCGGGAGGGCCGAAGCCGGGGAGCTGTTTTTT
NA	TRBV25-1	TRBD1	TRBJ1-1	CASSENLGQMNTEAFF	TGTGCCAGCAGTGAGAACCTGGGACAGATGAACACTGAAGCTTTCTTT
NA	TRBV2	TRBD1	TRBJ1-4	CAGNTGTGNEKLFF	TGTGCCGGGAATACCGGGACAGGGAATGAAAAACTGTTTTTT
NA	TRBV5-6	NA	TRBJ1-2	CASSSGVPHMNGYTF	TGTGCCAGCAGCTCAGGGGTGCCTCACATGAATGGCTACACCTTC
NA	TRBV10-3	TRBD1	TRBJ2-7	CAINRQGTTYEQYF	TGTGCCATCAATAGACAGGGGACCACCTACGAGCAGTACTTC
NA	TRBV19	NA	TRBJ1-2	CASSRSGIYGYTF	TGTGCCAGTAGTCGGTCGGGGATATATGGCTACACCTTC